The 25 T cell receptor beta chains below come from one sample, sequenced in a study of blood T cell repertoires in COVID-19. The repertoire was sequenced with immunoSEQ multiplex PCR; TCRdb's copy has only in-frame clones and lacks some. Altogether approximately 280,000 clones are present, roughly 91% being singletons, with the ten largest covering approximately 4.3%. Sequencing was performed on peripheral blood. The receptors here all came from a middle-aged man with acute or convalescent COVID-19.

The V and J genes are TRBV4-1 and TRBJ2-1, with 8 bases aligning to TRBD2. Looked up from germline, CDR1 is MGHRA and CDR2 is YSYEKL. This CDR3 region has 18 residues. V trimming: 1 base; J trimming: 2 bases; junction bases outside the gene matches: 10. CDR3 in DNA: TGCGCCAGCAGCCAAGGGGTCAGGGGCGGGGGGCCCTACAATGAGCAGTTCTTC. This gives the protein CASSQGVRGGGPYNEQFF.

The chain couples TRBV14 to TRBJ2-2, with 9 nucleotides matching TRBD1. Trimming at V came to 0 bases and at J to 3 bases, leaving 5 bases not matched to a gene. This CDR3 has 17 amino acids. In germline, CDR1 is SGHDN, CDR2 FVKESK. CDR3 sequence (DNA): TGTGCCAGCAGCCAAGATGGGACAGGGATACACACCGGGGAGCTGTTTTTT. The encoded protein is CASSQDGTGIHTGELFF.

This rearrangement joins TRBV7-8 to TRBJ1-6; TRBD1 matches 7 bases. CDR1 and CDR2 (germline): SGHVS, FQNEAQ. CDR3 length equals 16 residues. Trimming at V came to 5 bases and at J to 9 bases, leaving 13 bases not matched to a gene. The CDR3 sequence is CASSAQKGASTSPLHF. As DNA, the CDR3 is TGTGCCAGCAGCGCCCAAAAGGGGGCTAGTACTTCACCCCTCCACTTT.

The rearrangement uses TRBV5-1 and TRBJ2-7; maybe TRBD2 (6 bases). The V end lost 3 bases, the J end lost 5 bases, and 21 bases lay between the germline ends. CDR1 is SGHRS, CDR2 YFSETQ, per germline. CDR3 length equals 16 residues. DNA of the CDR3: TGCGCCAGCAGCTCAATGCCGGGAGATCAAGTCCACGAGCAGTACTTC. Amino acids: CASSSMPGDQVHEQYF.

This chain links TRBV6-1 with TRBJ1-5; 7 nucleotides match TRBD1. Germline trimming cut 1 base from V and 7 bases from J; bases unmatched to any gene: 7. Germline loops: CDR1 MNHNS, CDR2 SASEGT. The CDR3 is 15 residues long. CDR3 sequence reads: CASSEGQGWGQPQHF. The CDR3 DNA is TGTGCCAGCAGTGAAGGACAGGGCTGGGGGCAGCCCCAGCATTTT.

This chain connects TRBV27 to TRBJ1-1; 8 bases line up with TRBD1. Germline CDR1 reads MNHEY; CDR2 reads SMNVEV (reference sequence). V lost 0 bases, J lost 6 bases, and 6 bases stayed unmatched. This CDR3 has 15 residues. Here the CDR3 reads CASSLSPGGYAEAFF. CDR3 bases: TGTGCCAGCAGTTTATCTCCAGGGGGCTATGCTGAAGCTTTCTTT.

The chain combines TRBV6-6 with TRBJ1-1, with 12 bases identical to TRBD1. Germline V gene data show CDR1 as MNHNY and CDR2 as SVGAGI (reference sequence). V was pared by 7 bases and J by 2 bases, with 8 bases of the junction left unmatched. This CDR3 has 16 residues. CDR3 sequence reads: CASIPGQGALNTEAFF. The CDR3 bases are TGTGCCAGCATTCCGGGACAGGGGGCTCTCAACACTGAAGCTTTCTTT.

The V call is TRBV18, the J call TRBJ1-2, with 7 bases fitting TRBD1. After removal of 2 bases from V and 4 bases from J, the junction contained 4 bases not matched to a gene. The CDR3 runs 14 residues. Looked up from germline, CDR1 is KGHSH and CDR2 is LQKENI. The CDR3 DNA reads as TGTGCCAGCTCACCAGGACAGGACTTCTATGGCTACACCTTC. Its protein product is CASSPGQDFYGYTF.

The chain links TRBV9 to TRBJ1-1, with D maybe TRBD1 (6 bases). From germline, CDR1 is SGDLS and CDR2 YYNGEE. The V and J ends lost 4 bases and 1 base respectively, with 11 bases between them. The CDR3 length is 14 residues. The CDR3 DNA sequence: TGTGCCAGCAGCATAATACAGGGGAACACTGAAGCTTTCTTT. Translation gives CASSIIQGNTEAFF. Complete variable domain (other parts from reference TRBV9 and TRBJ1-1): DSGVTQTPKHLITATGQRVTLRCSPRSGDLSVYWYQQSLDQGLQFLIQYYNGEERAKGNILERFSAQQFPDLHSELNLSSLELGDSALYFCASSIIQGNTEAFFGQGTRLTVV.

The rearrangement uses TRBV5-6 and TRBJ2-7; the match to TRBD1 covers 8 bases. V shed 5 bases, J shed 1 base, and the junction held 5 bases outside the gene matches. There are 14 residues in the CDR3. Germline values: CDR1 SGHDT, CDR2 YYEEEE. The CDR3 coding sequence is TGTGCCAGCAGTCCTCACAGGGGGTCCTACGAGCAGTACTTC. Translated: CASSPHRGSYEQYF.

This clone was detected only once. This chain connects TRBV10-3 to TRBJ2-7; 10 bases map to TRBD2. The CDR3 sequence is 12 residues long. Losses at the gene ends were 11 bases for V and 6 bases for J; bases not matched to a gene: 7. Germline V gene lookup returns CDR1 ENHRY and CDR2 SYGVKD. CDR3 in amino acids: CAAMASGSEQYF. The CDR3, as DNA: TGTGCCGCCATGGCTAGCGGGAGCGAGCAGTACTTC.

The CDR3 loop reads CASSSSSNQPQHF. Here the CDR3 DNA reads TGTGCCAGCAGTTCTAGTAGCAATCAGCCCCAGCATTTT. V usage is TRBV27 and J usage is TRBJ1-5; D is unclear. The germline V gene encodes CDR1 MNHEY and CDR2 SMNVEV (reference sequence). CDR3 length equals 13 residues. The V and J ends lost 4 bases and 0 bases respectively, with 4 bases between them.

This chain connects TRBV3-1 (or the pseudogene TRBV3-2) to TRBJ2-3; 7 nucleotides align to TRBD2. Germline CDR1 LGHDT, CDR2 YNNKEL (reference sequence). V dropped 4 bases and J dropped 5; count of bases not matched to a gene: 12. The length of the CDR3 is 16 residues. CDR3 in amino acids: CASSPLLAVLGDTQYF. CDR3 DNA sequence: TGTGCCAGCAGCCCCCTCCTAGCGGTATTGGGAGATACGCAGTATTTT.

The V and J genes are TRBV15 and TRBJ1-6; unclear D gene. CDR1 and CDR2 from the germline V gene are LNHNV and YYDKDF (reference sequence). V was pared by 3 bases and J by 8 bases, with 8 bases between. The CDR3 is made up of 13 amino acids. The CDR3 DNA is TGTGCCACCAGCAGTGAGGGCGATTCACCCCTCCACTTT. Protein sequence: CATSSEGDSPLHF.

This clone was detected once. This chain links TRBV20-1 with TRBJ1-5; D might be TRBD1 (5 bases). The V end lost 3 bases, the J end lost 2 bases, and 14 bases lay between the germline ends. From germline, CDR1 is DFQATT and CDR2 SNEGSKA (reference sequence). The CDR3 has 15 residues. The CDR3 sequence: CSASVRGRGNQPQHF. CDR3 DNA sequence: TGCAGTGCTAGTGTACGCGGCAGGGGCAATCAGCCCCAGCATTTT.

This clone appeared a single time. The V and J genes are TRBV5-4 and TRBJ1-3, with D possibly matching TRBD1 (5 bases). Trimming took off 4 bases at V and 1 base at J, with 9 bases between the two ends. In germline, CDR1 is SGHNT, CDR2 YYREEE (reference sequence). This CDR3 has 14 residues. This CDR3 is CASSQQGSGNTIYF. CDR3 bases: TGTGCCAGCAGCCAGCAGGGATCTGGAAACACCATATATTTT.

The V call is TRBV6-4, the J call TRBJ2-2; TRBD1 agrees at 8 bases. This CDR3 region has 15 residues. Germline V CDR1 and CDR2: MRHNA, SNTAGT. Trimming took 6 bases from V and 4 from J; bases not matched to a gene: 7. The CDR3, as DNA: TGTGCCAGCAGGGCAGGGGGCGTAAGCACCGGGGAGCTGTTTTTT. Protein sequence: CASRAGGVSTGELFF.

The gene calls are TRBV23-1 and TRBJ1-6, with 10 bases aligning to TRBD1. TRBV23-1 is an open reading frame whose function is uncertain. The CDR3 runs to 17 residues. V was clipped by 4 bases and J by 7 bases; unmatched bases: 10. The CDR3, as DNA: TGCGCCAGCAGTCGTACCCCCACGGACAGGGGGAATTCACCCCTCCACTTT. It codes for CASSRTPTDRGNSPLHF.

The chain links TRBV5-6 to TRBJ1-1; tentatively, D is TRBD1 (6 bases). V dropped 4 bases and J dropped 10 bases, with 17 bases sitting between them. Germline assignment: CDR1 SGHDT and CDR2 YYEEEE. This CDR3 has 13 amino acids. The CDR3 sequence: CASSPKTGLVAFF. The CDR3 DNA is TGTGCCAGCAGCCCTAAAACAGGGTTGGTAGCTTTCTTT.

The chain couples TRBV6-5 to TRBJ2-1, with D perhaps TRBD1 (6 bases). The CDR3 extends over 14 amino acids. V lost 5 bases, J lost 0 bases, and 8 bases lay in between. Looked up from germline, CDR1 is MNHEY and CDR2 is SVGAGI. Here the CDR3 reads CASSHRDSYNEQFF. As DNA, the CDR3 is TGTGCCAGCAGTCACAGGGACTCCTACAATGAGCAGTTCTTC.

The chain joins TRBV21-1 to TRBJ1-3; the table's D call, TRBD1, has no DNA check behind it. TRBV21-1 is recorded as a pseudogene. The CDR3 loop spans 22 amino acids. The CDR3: CASSPQYIRRGPKTSSGNTIYF. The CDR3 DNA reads TGTGCCAGCAGCCCACAGTACATACGCAGGGGCCCAAAAACCTCCTCTGGAAACACCATATATTTT.

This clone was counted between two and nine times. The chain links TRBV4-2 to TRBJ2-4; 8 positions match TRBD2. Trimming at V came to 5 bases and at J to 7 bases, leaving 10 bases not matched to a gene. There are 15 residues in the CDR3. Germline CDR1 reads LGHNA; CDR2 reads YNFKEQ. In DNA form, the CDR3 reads TGTGCCAGCAGCACTCGGGGGGGCCCCCAGAACATTCAGTACTTC. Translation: CASSTRGGPQNIQYF.

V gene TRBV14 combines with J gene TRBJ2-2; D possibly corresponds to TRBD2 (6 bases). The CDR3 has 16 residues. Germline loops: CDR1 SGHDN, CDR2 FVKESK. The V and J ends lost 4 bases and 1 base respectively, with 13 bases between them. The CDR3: CASSPSPGVNTGELFF. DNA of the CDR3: TGTGCCAGCAGCCCGAGTCCGGGGGTGAACACCGGGGAGCTGTTTTTT.

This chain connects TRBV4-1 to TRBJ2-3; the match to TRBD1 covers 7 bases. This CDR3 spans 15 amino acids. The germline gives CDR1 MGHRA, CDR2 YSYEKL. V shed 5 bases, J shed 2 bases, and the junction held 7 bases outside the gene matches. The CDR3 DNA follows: TGCGCCAGCAGCTTCGAAGGGACAGCCACAGATACGCAGTATTTT. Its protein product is CASSFEGTATDTQYF.

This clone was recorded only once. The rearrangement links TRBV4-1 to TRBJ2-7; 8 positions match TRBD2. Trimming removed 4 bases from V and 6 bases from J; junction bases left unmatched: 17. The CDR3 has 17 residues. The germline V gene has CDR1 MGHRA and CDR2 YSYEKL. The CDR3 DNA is TGCGCCAGCAGCCTGAGATATCCGGGGGGGGAGAGGGGCGAGCAGTACTTC. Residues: CASSLRYPGGERGEQYF.